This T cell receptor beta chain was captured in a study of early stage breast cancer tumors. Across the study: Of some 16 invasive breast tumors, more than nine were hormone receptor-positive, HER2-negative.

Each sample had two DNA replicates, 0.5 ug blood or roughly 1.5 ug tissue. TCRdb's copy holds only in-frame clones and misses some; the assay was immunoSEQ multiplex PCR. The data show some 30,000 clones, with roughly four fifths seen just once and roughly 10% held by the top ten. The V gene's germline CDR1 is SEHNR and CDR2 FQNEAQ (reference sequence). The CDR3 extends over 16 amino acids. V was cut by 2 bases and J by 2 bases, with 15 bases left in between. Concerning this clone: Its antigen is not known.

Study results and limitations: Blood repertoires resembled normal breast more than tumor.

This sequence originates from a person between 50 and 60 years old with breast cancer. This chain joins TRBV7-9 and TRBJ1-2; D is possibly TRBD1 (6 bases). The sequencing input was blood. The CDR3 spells CASSLSGGAGNYGYTF. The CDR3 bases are TGTGCCAGCAGCTTATCTGGGGGGGCAGGAAACTATGGCTACACCTTC.